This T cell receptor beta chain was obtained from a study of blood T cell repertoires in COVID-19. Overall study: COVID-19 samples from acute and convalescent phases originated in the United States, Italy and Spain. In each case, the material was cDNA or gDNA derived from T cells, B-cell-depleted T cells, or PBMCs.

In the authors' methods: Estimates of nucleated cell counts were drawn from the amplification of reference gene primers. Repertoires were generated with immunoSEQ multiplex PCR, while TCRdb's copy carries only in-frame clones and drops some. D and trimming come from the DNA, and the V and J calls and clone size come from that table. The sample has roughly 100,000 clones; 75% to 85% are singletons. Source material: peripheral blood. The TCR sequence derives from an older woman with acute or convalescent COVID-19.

The DNA of the CDR3 is TGTGCCAGCAGCCAAGTTATAGCGGGGTGGTACAATGAGCAGTTCTTC. This encodes CASSQVIAGWYNEQFF. The chain joins TRBV3-1 (or the pseudogene TRBV3-2) to TRBJ2-1; 8 nucleotides agree with TRBD2. V lost 1 base and J lost 4; bases outside the gene matches: 6. Germline CDR1 reads LGHDT; CDR2 reads YNNKEL (reference sequence). The CDR3 is 16 amino acids.